This T cell receptor beta chain was captured by sequencing in a study of CD8 T cells in Susac syndrome. TEMRA cells were FACS-enriched and CD8+ and CD4+ T cells negatively isolated. V dropped 0 bases and J dropped 7; count of bases not matched to a gene: 12. The germline V gene has CDR1 MGHRA and CDR2 YSYEKL. CDR3 size: 16 residues. A quantity of roughly 0.5 to 1 ug RNA underwent reverse transcription using random hexamers. TCRdb passed the immunoSEQ multiplex PCR reads through MiXCR, listing each CDR3 protein once. The sample includes around 130,000 distinct CDR3 sequences, 90% to 95% seen only once; the top ten take 0.2% to 0.25%.

The genes are TRBV4-1 and TRBJ2-7; 7 bases fit TRBD1. This clonotype was obtained from a human donor with multiple sclerosis. Specimen: CD8+ T cells from PBMCs. The CDR3 coding sequence is TGCGCCAGCAGCCAAGACAGTACAACAGGGGATGAGGAGCAGTACTTC. Amino acid sequence: CASSQDSTTGDEEQYF.